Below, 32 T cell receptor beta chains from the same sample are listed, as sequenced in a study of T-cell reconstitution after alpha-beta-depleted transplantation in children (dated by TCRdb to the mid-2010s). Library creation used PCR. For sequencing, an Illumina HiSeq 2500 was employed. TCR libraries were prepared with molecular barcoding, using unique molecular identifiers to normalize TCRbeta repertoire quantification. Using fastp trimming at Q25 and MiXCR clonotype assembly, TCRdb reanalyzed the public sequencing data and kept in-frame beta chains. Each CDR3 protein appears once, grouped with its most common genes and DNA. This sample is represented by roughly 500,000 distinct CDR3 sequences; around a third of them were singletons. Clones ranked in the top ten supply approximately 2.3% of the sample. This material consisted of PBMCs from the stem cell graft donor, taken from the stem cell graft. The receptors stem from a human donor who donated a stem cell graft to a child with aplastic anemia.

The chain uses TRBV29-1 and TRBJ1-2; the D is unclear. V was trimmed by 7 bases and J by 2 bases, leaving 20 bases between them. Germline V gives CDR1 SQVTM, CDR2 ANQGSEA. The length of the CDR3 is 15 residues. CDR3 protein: CSALLMGVGNYGYTF. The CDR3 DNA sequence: TGCAGCGCCCTACTAATGGGCGTGGGAAACTATGGCTACACCTTC. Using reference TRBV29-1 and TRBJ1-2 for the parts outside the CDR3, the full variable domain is SAVISQKPSRDICQRGTSLTIQCQVDSQVTMMFWYRQQPGQSLTLIATANQGSEATYESGFVIDKFPISRPNLTFSTLTVSNMSPEDSSIYLCSALLMGVGNYGYTFGSGTRLTVV.

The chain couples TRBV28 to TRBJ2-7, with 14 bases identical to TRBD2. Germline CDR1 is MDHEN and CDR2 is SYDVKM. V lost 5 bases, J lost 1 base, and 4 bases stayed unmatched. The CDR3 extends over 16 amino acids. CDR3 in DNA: TGTGCCAGCAGTCAGGGACTAGCGGGAGTTTCCTACGAGCAGTACTTC. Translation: CASSQGLAGVSYEQYF. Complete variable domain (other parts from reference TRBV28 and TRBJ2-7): DVKVTQSSRYLVKRTGEKVFLECVQDMDHENMFWYRQDPGLGLRLIYFSYDVKMKEKGDIPEGYSVSREKKERFSLILESASTNQTSMYLCASSQGLAGVSYEQYFGPGTRLTVT.

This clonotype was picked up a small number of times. This CDR3 is CASSSIAGFETQYF. The CDR3 DNA is TGTGCCAGCAGTTCCATAGCGGGTTTTGAGACCCAGTACTTC. The V and J genes are TRBV12-3 or TRBV12-4 and TRBJ2-5; 7 nucleotides line up with TRBD2. CDR3 length: 14 residues. V lost 4 bases to trimming and J lost 5 bases; unmatched junction nucleotides: 7.

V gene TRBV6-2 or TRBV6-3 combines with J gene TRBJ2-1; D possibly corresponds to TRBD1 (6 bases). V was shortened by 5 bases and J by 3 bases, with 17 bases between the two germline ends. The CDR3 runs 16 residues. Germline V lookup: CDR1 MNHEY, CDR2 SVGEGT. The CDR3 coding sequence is TGTGCCAGCAGTCAAGACAGGACCATCCTCTACAATGAGCAGTTCTTC. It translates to CASSQDRTILYNEQFF.

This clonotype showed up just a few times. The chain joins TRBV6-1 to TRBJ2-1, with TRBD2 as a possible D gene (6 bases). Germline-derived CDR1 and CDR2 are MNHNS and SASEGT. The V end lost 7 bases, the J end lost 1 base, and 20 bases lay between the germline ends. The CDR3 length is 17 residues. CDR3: CASTRDGGTVSYNEQFF. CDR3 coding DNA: TGTGCCAGCACCCGAGATGGCGGGACTGTGTCCTACAATGAGCAGTTCTTC.

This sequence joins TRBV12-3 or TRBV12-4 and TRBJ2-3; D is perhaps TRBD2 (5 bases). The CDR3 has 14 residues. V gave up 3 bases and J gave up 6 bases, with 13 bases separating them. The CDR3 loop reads CASSFRLAGDTQYF. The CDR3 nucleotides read TGTGCCAGCAGTTTTCGGCTAGCCGGGGATACGCAGTATTTT.

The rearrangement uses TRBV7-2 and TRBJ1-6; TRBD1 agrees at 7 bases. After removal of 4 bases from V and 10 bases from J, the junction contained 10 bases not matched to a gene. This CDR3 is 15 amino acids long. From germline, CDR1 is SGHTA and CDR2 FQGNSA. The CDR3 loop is CASSSLGQGVSPLHF. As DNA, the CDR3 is TGTGCCAGCAGCTCCCTGGGGCAGGGGGTGTCACCCCTCCACTTT.

The CDR3 here is CASSVARTGIGEQFF. For the CDR3, the DNA is TGTGCCAGCAGCGTAGCGAGAACGGGAATCGGTGAGCAGTTCTTC. This chain uses TRBV9 with TRBJ2-1; weak D call: TRBD2 (5 bases). Between the trimmed V and J ends, which lost 0 bases and 9 bases, there was a span of 16 bases. The germline gives CDR1 SGDLS, CDR2 YYNGEE. CDR3 length: 15 amino acids.

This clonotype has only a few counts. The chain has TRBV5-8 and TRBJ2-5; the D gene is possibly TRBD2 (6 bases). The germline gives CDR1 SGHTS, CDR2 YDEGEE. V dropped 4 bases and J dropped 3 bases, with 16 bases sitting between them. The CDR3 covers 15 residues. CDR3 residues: CASSRGGELEETQYF. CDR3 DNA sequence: TGTGCCAGCAGCCGCGGAGGGGAGTTAGAAGAGACCCAGTACTTC.

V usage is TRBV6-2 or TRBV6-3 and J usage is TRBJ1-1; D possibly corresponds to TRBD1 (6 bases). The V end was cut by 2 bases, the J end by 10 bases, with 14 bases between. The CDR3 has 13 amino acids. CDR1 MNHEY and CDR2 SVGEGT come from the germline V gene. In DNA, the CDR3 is TGTGCCAGCAGTTACGCCGGGGGGCGCGCAGCTTTCTTT. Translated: CASSYAGGRAAFF.

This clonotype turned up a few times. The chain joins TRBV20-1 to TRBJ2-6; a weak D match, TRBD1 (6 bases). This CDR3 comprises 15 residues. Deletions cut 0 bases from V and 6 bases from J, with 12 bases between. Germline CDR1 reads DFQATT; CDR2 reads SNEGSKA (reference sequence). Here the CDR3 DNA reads TGCAGTGCTAGAGAAGGACAGCTTGCGGCCAACGTCCTGACTTTC. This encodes CSAREGQLAANVLTF.

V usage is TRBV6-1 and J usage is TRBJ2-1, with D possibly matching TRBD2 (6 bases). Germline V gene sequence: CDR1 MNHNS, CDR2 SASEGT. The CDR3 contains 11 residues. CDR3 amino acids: CAGGLYNEQFF. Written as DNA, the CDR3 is TGTGCTGGGGGACTCTACAATGAGCAGTTCTTC.

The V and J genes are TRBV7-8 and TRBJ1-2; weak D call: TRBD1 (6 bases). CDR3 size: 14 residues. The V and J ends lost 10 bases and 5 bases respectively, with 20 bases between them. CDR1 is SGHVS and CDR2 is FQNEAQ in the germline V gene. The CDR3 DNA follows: TGTGCCACCATCAGGGGAGGGGGTTATTATGGCTACACCTTC. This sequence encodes CATIRGGGYYGYTF.

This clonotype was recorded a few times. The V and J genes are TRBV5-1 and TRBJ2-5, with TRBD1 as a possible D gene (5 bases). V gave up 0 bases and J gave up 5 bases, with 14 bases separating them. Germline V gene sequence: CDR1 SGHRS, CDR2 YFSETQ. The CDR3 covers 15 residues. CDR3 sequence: CASSLVSRVGETQYF. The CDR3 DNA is TGCGCCAGCAGCTTGGTCAGCAGGGTGGGGGAGACCCAGTACTTC.

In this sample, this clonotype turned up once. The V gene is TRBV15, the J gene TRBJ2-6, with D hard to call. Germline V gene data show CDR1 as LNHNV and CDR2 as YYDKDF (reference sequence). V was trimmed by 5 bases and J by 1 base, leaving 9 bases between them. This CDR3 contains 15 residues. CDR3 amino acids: CATSALGSGANVLTF. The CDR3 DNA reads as TGTGCCACCAGCGCCCTAGGATCTGGGGCCAACGTCCTGACTTTC.

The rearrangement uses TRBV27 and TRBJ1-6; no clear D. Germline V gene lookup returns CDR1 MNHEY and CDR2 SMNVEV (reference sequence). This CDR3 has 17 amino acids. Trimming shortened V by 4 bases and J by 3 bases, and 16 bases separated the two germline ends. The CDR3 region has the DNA TGTGCCAGCAGTTCAGAATCCCCGACGGTCTATAATTCACCCCTCCACTTT. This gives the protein CASSSESPTVYNSPLHF.

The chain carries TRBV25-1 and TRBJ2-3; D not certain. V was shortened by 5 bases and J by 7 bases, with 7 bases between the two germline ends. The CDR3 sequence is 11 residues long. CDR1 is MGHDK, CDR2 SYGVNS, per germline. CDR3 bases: TGTGCCAGCAGTCGGTATCATACGCAGTATTTT. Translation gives CASSRYHTQYF. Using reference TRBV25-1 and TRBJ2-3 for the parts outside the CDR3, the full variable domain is EADIYQTPRYLVIGTGKKITLECSQTMGHDKMYWYQQDPGMELHLIHYSYGVNSTEKGDLSSESTVSRIRTEHFPLTLESARPSHTSQYLCASSRYHTQYFGPGTRLTVL.

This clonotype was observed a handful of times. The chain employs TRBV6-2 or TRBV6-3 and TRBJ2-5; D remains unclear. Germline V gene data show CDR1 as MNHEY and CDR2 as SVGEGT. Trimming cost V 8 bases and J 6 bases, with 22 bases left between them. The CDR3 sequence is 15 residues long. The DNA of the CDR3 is TGTGCCAGCGATCCCCTCGAGGCCCCAATGAAGACCCAGTACTTC. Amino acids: CASDPLEAPMKTQYF.

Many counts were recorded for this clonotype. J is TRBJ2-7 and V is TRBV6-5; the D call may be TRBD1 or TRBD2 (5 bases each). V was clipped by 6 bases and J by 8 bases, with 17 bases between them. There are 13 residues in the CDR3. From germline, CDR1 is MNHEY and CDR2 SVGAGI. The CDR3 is CASSSGRKGKQYV. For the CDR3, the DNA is TGTGCCAGCAGCTCGGGACGGAAGGGGAAGCAGTACGTC.

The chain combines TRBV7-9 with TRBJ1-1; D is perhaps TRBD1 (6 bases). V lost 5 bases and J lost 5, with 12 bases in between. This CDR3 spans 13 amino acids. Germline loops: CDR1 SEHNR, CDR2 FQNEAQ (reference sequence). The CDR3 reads CASSAEQGTEAFF. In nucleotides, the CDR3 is TGTGCCAGCAGCGCCGAGCAGGGGACTGAAGCTTTCTTT.

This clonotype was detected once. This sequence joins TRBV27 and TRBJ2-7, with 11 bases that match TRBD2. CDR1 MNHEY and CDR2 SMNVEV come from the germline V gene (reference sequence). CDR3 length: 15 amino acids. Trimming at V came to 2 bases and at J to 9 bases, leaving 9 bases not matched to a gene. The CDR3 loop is CASSLRTSGLVGQYF. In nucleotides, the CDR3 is TGTGCCAGCAGTTTACGGACTAGCGGGCTGGTCGGGCAGTACTTC.

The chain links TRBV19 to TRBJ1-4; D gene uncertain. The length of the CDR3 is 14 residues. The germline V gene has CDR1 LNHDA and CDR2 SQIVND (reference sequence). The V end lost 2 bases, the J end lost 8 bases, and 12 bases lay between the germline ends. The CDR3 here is CASSISWAEEKLFF. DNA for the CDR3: TGTGCCAGTAGTATAAGTTGGGCTGAAGAAAAACTGTTTTTT.

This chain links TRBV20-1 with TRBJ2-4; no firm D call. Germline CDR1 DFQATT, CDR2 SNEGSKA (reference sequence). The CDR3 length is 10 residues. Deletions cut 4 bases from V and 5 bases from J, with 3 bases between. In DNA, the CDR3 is TGCAGTGCTAAAGAAAACATTCAGTACTTC. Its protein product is CSAKENIQYF.

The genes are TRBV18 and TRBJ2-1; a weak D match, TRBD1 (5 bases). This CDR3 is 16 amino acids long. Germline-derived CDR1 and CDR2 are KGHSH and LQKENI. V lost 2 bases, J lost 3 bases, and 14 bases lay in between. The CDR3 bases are TGTGCCAGCTCACCATCTGAAGGGGCTAGCTACAATGAGCAGTTCTTC. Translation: CASSPSEGASYNEQFF.

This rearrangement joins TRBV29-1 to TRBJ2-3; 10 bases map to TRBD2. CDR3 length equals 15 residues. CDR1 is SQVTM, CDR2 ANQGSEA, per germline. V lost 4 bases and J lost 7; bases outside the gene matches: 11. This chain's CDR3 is CSVGGNWGLAHTQYF. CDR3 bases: TGCAGCGTTGGGGGAAATTGGGGACTAGCGCATACGCAGTATTTT.

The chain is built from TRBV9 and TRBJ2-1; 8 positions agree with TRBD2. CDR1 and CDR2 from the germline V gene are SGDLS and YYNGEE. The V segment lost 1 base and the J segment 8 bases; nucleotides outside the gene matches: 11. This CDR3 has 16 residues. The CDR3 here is CASSVSIGGRTDEQFF. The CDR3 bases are TGTGCCAGCAGCGTATCGATCGGCGGGAGGACCGATGAGCAGTTCTTC.

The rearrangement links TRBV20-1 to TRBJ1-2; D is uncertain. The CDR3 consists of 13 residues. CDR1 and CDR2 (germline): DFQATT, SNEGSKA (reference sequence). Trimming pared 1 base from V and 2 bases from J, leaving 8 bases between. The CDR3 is CSARAEANYGYTF. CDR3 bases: TGCAGTGCTAGAGCGGAAGCAAACTATGGCTACACCTTC.

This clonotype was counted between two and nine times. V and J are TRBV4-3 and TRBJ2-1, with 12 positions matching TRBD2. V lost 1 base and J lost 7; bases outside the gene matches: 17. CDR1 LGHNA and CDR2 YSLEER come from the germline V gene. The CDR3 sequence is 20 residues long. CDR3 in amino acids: CASSQGSGLAGPQAMNEQFF. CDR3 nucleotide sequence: TGCGCCAGCAGCCAAGGATCGGGACTAGCGGGCCCCCAGGCCATGAATGAGCAGTTCTTC.

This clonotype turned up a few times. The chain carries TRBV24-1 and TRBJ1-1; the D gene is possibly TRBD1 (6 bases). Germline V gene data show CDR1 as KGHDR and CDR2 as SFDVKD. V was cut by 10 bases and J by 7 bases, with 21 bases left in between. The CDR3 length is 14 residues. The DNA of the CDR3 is TGTGCCACAAGGGGGGCCGGGGAAAGTAGTGAAGCTTTCTTT. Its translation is CATRGAGESSEAFF.

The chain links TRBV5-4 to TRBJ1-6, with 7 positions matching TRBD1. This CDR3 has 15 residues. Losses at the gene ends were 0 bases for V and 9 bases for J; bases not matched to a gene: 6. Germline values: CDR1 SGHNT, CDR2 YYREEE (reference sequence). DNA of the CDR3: TGTGCCAGCAGCTTGGGACAGGGTGTGGGTTCACCCCTCCACTTT. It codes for CASSLGQGVGSPLHF.

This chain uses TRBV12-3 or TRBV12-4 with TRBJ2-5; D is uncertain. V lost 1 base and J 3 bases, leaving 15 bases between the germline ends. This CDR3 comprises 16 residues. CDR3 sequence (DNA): TGTGCCAGCAGTTTAGTCGGCCTCGACGTTAAAGAGACCCAGTACTTC. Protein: CASSLVGLDVKETQYF.

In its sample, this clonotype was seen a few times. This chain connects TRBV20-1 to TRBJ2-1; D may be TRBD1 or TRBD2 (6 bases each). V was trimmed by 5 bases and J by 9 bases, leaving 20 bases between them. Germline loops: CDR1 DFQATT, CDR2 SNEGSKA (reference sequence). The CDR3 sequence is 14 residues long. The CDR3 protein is CSAPHPTGGGEQFF. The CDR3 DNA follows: TGCAGTGCTCCCCATCCGACAGGAGGGGGTGAGCAGTTCTTC.